The source of this T cell receptor beta chain is a study of T cells in localized non-small cell lung cancer. Whole-study results and caveats: For the top 100 tumor clones, a median roughly 53 also appeared in adjacent lung. As only one tumor region underwent sequencing, heterogeneity remains possible. Elevated blood T cell density was associated with longer overall survival. Uninvolved nearby lung showed the greatest T cell clonality, exceeding that found in tumor.

Points on this clone: Its antigen is unknown.

The V gene's germline CDR1 is SNHLY and CDR2 FYNNEI. V gave up 5 bases and J gave up 1 base; unmatched junction bases: 1. This CDR3 has 14 amino acids. Assay used: immunoSEQ multiplex PCR; TCRdb lists only in-frame clones, some missing. Of about 21,000 clones listed, 70% to 90% were seen once; the top ten hold 5.5% to 8%. Source: peripheral blood, taken before any cancer treatment. This chain joins TRBV2 and TRBJ2-7; 11 positions match TRBD1. This sequence originates from a male donor at least 60 years old with stage I squamous cell lung carcinoma. The CDR3 loop reads CASSRDRGSYEQYF. CDR3 bases: TGTGCCAGCAGTCGGGACAGGGGGTCCTACGAGCAGTACTTC.